This TCR beta chain is from a study of blood T cell repertoires in COVID-19. Whole-study context: Sites across the United States, Italy and Spain contributed samples from acute and convalescent COVID-19.

The CDR3 consists of 19 residues. Using immunoSEQ multiplex PCR, the repertoire was profiled, and TCRdb retains in-frame clones only, with some absent. The data hold tens of thousands of clones, with about 87% observed a single time. The sample was peripheral blood. The J gene is TRBJ2-2, the V gene TRBV21-1; TRBD2 is the table's D call, not checked against the DNA. TRBV21-1 constitutes a pseudogene. This TCR was recovered from a man older than 75 with acute or convalescent COVID-19. CDR3 in amino acids: CASSSLGLARVIGVGELFF. As DNA, the CDR3 is TGTGCCAGCAGCTCCCTAGGACTAGCGAGAGTTATAGGGGTCGGGGAGCTGTTTTTT.